The 18 T cell receptor beta chains below all came from one sample that was sequenced in a study of regulatory T cells in long-lasting Graves disease. Specified time point: persistent/refractory GD, antithyroid drugs over 5 years with positive TRAb. From PBMCs, RNA was extracted and then used to make the TCR library. Investigators prepared the TCR beta libraries by applying iRepertoire HTBI primers and Arm-PCR of CDR3 regions. TCRdb redid the calling of the multiplex PCR reads with MiXCR, one entry per CDR3 protein. The sample carries 400,000 to 500,000 distinct CDR3 sequences, 20% to 25% recorded once. This specimen was peripheral blood mononuclear cells (PBMCs), taken when the disease was refractory, from a patient treated with antithyroid drugs. These TCRs come from a female donor with Graves disease.

The chain has TRBV19 and TRBJ1-4; 7 bases line up with TRBD1. The CDR3 has 15 amino acids. Germline V CDR1 and CDR2: LNHDA, SQIVND (reference sequence). Germline trimming cut 8 bases from V and 4 bases from J; bases unmatched to any gene: 10. For the CDR3, the DNA is TGTGCCAGTTGCCTTGGGGGACAGCGTAATGAAAAACTGTTTTTT. Encoded protein: CASCLGGQRNEKLFF. Combining the CDR3 with reference TRBV19 and TRBJ1-4 gives the whole variable domain DGGITQSPKYLFRKEGQNVTLSCEQNLNHDAMYWYRQDPGQGLRLIYYSQIVNDFQKGDIAEGYSVSREKKESFPLTVTSAQKNPTAFYLCASCLGGQRNEKLFFGSGTQLSVL.

Of note for this clonotype: A clone one base away is much larger, so this may be a read error. The V gene is TRBV3-1, the J gene TRBJ2-7; D might be TRBD1 (6 bases). The end of the DNA fits TRBJ2-1 better, so the J call may be wrong. Per germline, CDR1 LGHDT and CDR2 YNNKEL (reference sequence). The CDR3 totals 13 residues. This chain's CDR3 is CASSKVRGYEQFF. DNA of the CDR3: TGTGCCAGCAGCAAAGTAAGGGGGTACGAGCAGTTCTTC.

This clonotype was seen only a few times. The chain is built from TRBV20-1 and TRBJ2-7, with D possibly being TRBD1 (6 bases). Germline lookup yields CDR1 DFQATT and CDR2 SNEGSKA (reference sequence). Trimming removed 0 bases at V and 0 bases at J, with 15 bases between. The CDR3 has 16 residues. The CDR3 sequence is CSARDPNRASSYEQYF. DNA of the CDR3: TGCAGTGCTAGAGATCCGAACAGGGCAAGCTCCTACGAGCAGTACTTC.

This clonotype was counted many times. The chain couples TRBV19 to TRBJ1-5; TRBD1 might be the D (6 bases). Trimming left V 1 base short and J 0 bases short, with 13 bases between. The CDR3 covers 17 residues. Germline lookup yields CDR1 LNHDA and CDR2 SQIVND (reference sequence). DNA of the CDR3: TGTGCCAGTAGTATAGCAACGGGGGCCGATAGCAATCAGCCCCAGCATTTT. It translates to CASSIATGADSNQPQHF.

The gene calls are TRBV3-1 and TRBJ1-1; a weak D match, TRBD1 (6 bases). This CDR3 is built from 15 residues. The V end was cut by 2 bases, the J end by 5 bases, with 15 bases between. Germline CDR1 LGHDT, CDR2 YNNKEL (reference sequence). CDR3 bases: TGTGCCAGCAGCCAATGGGGGGCCGGGTTGACTGAAGCTTTCTTT. It codes for CASSQWGAGLTEAFF.

The chain is built from TRBV29-1 and TRBJ1-1, with D uncertain. From germline, CDR1 is SQVTM and CDR2 ANQGSEA. The CDR3 consists of 11 residues. The germline V and J ends were trimmed by 5 bases and 1 base, with 5 bases remaining between them. The CDR3 region has the DNA TGCAGCGTTATGAGGAACACTGAAGCTTTCTTT. The encoded protein is CSVMRNTEAFF.

The V gene is TRBV2, the J gene TRBJ1-6, with D possibly being TRBD1 (5 bases). This CDR3 region has 15 residues. V lost 7 bases to trimming and J lost 11 bases, with 21 bases between them. Germline-derived CDR1 and CDR2 are SNHLY and FYNNEI. CDR3 DNA sequence: TGTGCCAGCACCAGGACACGGGACGCCTCGGCACCCCTCCACTTT. It translates to CASTRTRDASAPLHF.

The chain joins TRBV20-1 to TRBJ2-4; D perhaps matches TRBD1 (6 bases). The germline gives CDR1 DFQATT, CDR2 SNEGSKA (reference sequence). The length of the CDR3 is 15 residues. Between the trimmed V and J ends, which lost 0 bases and 8 bases, there was a span of 17 bases. The CDR3 DNA reads as TGCAGTGCTAGAGATATTAAGGGGGATCAGGACATTCAGTACTTC. It translates to CSARDIKGDQDIQYF.

The table lists this clonotype with a few counts. V is TRBV12-3 or TRBV12-4 and J is TRBJ2-6, with D unresolved. CDR3 size: 15 residues. V was clipped by 3 bases and J by 0 bases, with 6 bases between them. CDR3 nucleotides: TGTGCCAGCAGTTTCAGCGACTCTGGGGCCAACGTCCTGACTTTC. The encoded protein is CASSFSDSGANVLTF.

This clonotype was seen more than once but under ten times. The rearrangement joins TRBV14 to TRBJ1-1; D gene uncertain. The CDR3 is 13 residues long. Germline CDR1 and CDR2: SGHDN and FVKESK. V was cut by 2 bases and J by 4 bases, with 8 bases left in between. The CDR3 sequence: CASSQQTLTEAFF. CDR3 nucleotides: TGTGCCAGCAGCCAACAGACCCTCACTGAAGCTTTCTTT.

This chain links TRBV6-2 or TRBV6-3 with TRBJ1-2; 11 nucleotides match TRBD1. The CDR3 is 17 residues long. After removal of 4 bases from V and 7 bases from J, the junction contained 14 bases not matched to a gene. CDR1 is MNHEY and CDR2 is SVGEGT in the germline V gene. The CDR3 DNA follows: TGTGCCAGCAGTTCGTGGGACAGGGGGGCGGCCTGGGGTGGCTACACCTTC. It translates to CASSSWDRGAAWGGYTF.

The chain joins TRBV7-8 to TRBJ1-1; a weak D match, TRBD1 (6 bases). Germline V gene sequence: CDR1 SGHVS, CDR2 FQNEAQ. V was clipped by 2 bases and J by 4 bases, with 20 bases between them. The CDR3 has 17 amino acids. CDR3 amino acids: CASSLIAGGMGSTEAFF. The CDR3 DNA reads TGTGCCAGCAGCTTAATTGCGGGGGGCATGGGGAGCACTGAAGCTTTCTTT.

The chain links TRBV7-3 to TRBJ2-6, with D tentatively TRBD1 (6 bases). V shed 5 bases and J shed 4 bases, with 15 bases lying between them. The CDR3 contains 16 residues. Germline CDR1 and CDR2: SGHTA and FQGTGA. The CDR3 nucleotides are TGTGCCAGCAGCCCGAAAACAGGGCCAGGGGCCAACGTCCTGACTTTC. Translated, it gives CASSPKTGPGANVLTF.

This clonotype has only a few counts. The V call is TRBV10-3, the J call TRBJ2-2; 10 bases agree with TRBD1. V gave up 5 bases and J gave up 5 bases; unmatched junction bases: 5. CDR3 length: 15 residues. Germline CDR1 ENHRY, CDR2 SYGVKD. The CDR3 DNA sequence: TGTGCCATCAGTCCGGGACAGGGGAGGACCGGGGAGCTGTTTTTT. Amino acid sequence: CAISPGQGRTGELFF.

The table lists this clonotype with many counts. The chain links TRBV25-1 to TRBJ1-2, with D unresolved. CDR1 MGHDK and CDR2 SYGVNS come from the germline V gene. The V gene lost 1 base and the J gene lost 7 bases, with 13 bases spanning the gap. CDR3 size: 14 residues. CDR3 coding DNA: TGTGCCAGCAGTGAATCGCAGTCTTGGTCTGGCTACACCTTC. Amino acids: CASSESQSWSGYTF.

The V and J genes are TRBV29-1 and TRBJ1-1, with a possible D match to TRBD1 (6 bases). The V gene's germline CDR1 is SQVTM and CDR2 ANQGSEA. V gave up 6 bases and J gave up 9 bases, with 20 bases separating them. The CDR3 is 13 residues long. For the CDR3, the DNA is TGCAGCGTCGGGGGCCTACTCGGGGGTAAAGCTTTCTTT. Its protein is CSVGGLLGGKAFF.

The V gene is TRBV5-4, the J gene TRBJ1-2; the D gene is possibly TRBD1 (5 bases). The CDR3 runs to 15 residues. V was shortened by 0 bases and J by 2 bases, with 11 bases between the two germline ends. Germline V gene lookup returns CDR1 SGHNT and CDR2 YYREEE (reference sequence). The CDR3: CASSLDFSGNYGYTF. The CDR3 DNA sequence: TGTGCCAGCAGCTTGGATTTCTCAGGGAACTATGGCTACACCTTC.

The rearrangement uses TRBV6-1 and TRBJ2-4; possibly TRBD2 for D (6 bases). CDR1 and CDR2 (germline): MNHNS, SASEGT. The CDR3 is made up of 15 amino acids. Trimming shortened V by 7 bases and J by 7 bases, and 20 bases separated the two germline ends. CDR3 DNA: TGTGCCAGCACCCCAGGGCGGGGCGTGGGTAACATTCAGTACTTC. Translated, it gives CASTPGRGVGNIQYF.